This T cell receptor beta chain was captured in a study of radiation and T cells in renal cell carcinoma. Data came from immunoSEQ multiplex PCR; TCRdb stores just in-frame clones and leaves some out. This repertoire shows about 90,000 clones, approximately 80% found once; its top ten account for 7.2%. Germline CDR1 is SGHRS and CDR2 is YFSETQ. This CDR3 spans 16 amino acids. Trimming removed 4 bases at V and 4 bases at J, with 17 bases between. Regarding time point: blood 4 weeks post-SBRT, at nephrectomy. As for treatment: 15 Gy SBRT to primary tumor, nephrectomy 4 weeks later. This chain joins TRBV5-1 and TRBJ1-4; D is ambiguous. This TCR was sampled from a man in his sixties with renal cell carcinoma. Specimen: blood, collected from a patient whose treatment included radiotherapy and nephrectomy. CDR3 DNA sequence: TGCGCCAGCAGCCGGGTGGGGTCCGGGGTTAATGAAAAACTGTTTTTT. This encodes CASSRVGSGVNEKLFF.